This T cell receptor beta chain was sequenced in a study of T cell changes during pregnancy in multiple sclerosis. V was shortened by 3 bases and J by 4 bases, with 12 bases between the two germline ends. The CDR3 length is 13 residues. Germline V CDR1 and CDR2: SQVTM, ANQGSEA. Sequencing was performed with immunoSEQ multiplex PCR; in TCRdb, only in-frame clones are kept and a portion is missing. Among over 85,000 clones listed, 91% were seen once. The material sequenced was peripheral blood, taken after pregnancy. The TCR sequence derives from a female donor in good health, enrolled as a control in a pregnancy study. V gene TRBV29-1 combines with J gene TRBJ1-2, with a possible D match to TRBD1 (6 bases). This CDR3 is CSVEGAPGYGYTF. In DNA form, the CDR3 reads TGCAGCGTTGAGGGGGCCCCAGGCTATGGCTACACCTTC.